Listed here are 20 T cell receptor beta chains from one sample, sequenced in a study of radiotherapy plus CTLA-4 blockade in lung cancer (dated by TCRdb to between 2017 and 2018). Library preparation used the immunoSEQ multiplex PCR assay. TCRdb stores this immuneACCESS table with in-frame sequences only. Part of the clones is absent; in the studies checked, under half of the shortfall reflects unresolved V genes, and no reason is known for the rest. This sample holds around 80,000 clones; roughly 80% were observed only once. 9.5% to 10% of the sample is held by the ten biggest clonotypes. The input for sequencing was peripheral blood, taken from a patient treated with radiotherapy plus ipilimumab. The receptors come from a human donor with non-small cell lung cancer whose response to radiotherapy plus ipilimumab could not be evaluated.

The sample holds a few counts of this clone. V gene TRBV10-3 combines with J gene TRBJ2-1; D possibly corresponds to TRBD2 (6 bases). Trimming removed 3 bases at V and 6 bases at J, with 15 bases between. CDR1 and CDR2 from the germline V gene are ENHRY and SYGVKD. The CDR3 loop spans 15 amino acids. The CDR3: CAISDGAGSRNEQFF. The DNA for the CDR3 is TGTGCCATCAGTGATGGGGCGGGATCCCGCAATGAGCAGTTCTTC.

This chain joins TRBV4-3 and TRBJ2-4, with 11 bases matching TRBD2. The germline CDR1 and CDR2 sequences are LGHNA and YSLEER. The V gene end was trimmed by 2 bases and the J gene end by 7 bases; junction bases not matched to a gene: 4. The length of the CDR3 is 15 residues. The CDR3 loop reads CASSQHSGGGNIQYF. CDR3 nucleotides: TGCGCCAGCAGCCAACATAGCGGGGGGGGGAACATTCAGTACTTC.

CDR3 loop: CASTQGGGRYTEAFF. The CDR3 nucleotides read TGTGCCAGCACCCAAGGCGGGGGGCGGTACACTGAAGCTTTCTTT. The gene calls are TRBV9 and TRBJ1-1; tentative D call: TRBD1 (6 bases). Germline CDR1 SGDLS, CDR2 YYNGEE. The CDR3 extends over 15 amino acids. The V and J ends lost 6 bases and 3 bases respectively, with 18 bases between them.

The V gene is TRBV27, the J gene TRBJ2-1, with 9 bases identical to TRBD2. Germline-derived CDR1 and CDR2 are MNHEY and SMNVEV (reference sequence). The length of the CDR3 is 16 residues. The J segment lost 7 bases and the V segment lost 2 bases, leaving 9 bases of the junction unmatched. The CDR3 is CASSLDTSGPLNEQFF. CDR3 coding DNA: TGTGCCAGCAGTTTAGACACTAGCGGGCCCTTGAATGAGCAGTTCTTC.

V and J are TRBV5-4 and TRBJ2-5, with 8 bases that match TRBD2. From germline, CDR1 is SGHNT and CDR2 YYREEE (reference sequence). This CDR3 spans 14 amino acids. The V segment lost 4 bases and the J segment 5 bases; nucleotides outside the gene matches: 7. The CDR3 nucleotides are TGTGCCAGCAGCGACCCGGGACTAGGGGAGACCCAGTACTTC. Translating gives CASSDPGLGETQYF.

This clone was counted a single time. The rearrangement links TRBV4-1 to TRBJ2-7, with 8 bases identical to TRBD1. The junction had 4 bases not matched to a gene; V was cut back by 2 bases and J by 1 base. The germline gives CDR1 MGHRA, CDR2 YSYEKL. This CDR3 contains 15 residues. The CDR3 spells CASSQWQGASYEQYF. Here the CDR3 DNA reads TGCGCCAGCAGCCAATGGCAGGGGGCTTCCTACGAGCAGTACTTC.

The chain has TRBV2 and TRBJ1-5; D unclear. V was trimmed by 3 bases and J by 2 bases, leaving 2 bases between them. Germline CDR1 is SNHLY and CDR2 is FYNNEI. This CDR3 comprises 12 residues. The DNA for the CDR3 is TGTGCCAGCAGTGACGGCAATCAGCCCCAGCATTTT. It specifies CASSDGNQPQHF.

This sequence joins TRBV29-1 and TRBJ1-1, with D possibly TRBD1 on 6 matching bases. This CDR3 region has 13 residues. V gave up 6 bases and J gave up 7 bases, with 18 bases separating them. Germline V lookup: CDR1 SQVTM, CDR2 ANQGSEA. CDR3 coding DNA: TGCAGCGTATACCCGAGCATGGACAGTGAAGCTTTCTTT. Amino acids: CSVYPSMDSEAFF.

The chain joins TRBV19 to TRBJ2-7; TRBD1 matches 7 bases. V gave up 8 bases and J gave up 6 bases; unmatched junction bases: 10. CDR1 is LNHDA, CDR2 SQIVND, per germline (reference sequence). CDR3 length: 13 residues. CDR3 DNA: TGTGCCAGTCGCCCTAGGCCAGGGGGCGAGCAGTACTTC. Protein sequence: CASRPRPGGEQYF.

The DNA for the CDR3 is TGTGCCAGCAGCCGACTAGCGGGAGGGAGAGAGCAGTTCTTC. Protein sequence: CASSRLAGGREQFF. This rearrangement joins TRBV5-8 to TRBJ2-1; TRBD2 matches 14 bases. Germline CDR1 SGHTS, CDR2 YDEGEE. This CDR3 comprises 14 residues. V was pared by 4 bases and J by 10 bases, with 4 bases of the junction left unmatched.

The chain combines TRBV5-1 with TRBJ1-1; D gene unclear. Looked up from germline, CDR1 is SGHRS and CDR2 is YFSETQ. There are 16 residues in the CDR3. V dropped 0 bases and J dropped 3 bases, with 15 bases sitting between them. The CDR3 nucleotides are TGCGCCAGCAGCTTGGACGGGTACGGGCGGGACACTGAAGCTTTCTTT. Translation: CASSLDGYGRDTEAFF.

In its sample, this clone was seen a few times. This chain joins TRBV2 and TRBJ1-5, with no clear D. The CDR3 length is 13 residues. Trimming stripped 6 bases from V and 4 bases from J, with 10 bases between. Germline V CDR1 and CDR2: SNHLY, FYNNEI. The CDR3, as DNA: TGTGCCAGCAGCGGCGACTGGAATCAGCCCCAGCATTTT. Protein product: CASSGDWNQPQHF.

This chain uses TRBV7-2 with TRBJ1-5; TRBD1 matches at 7 bases. With 8 bases clipped from V and 3 bases from J, the junction kept 4 bases outside the gene matches. Germline V CDR1 and CDR2: SGHTA, FQGNSA. There are 13 residues in the CDR3. The CDR3: CASRGTDNQPQHF. In nucleotides, the CDR3 is TGTGCCAGCCGTGGGACAGACAATCAGCCCCAGCATTTT.

The chain has TRBV4-1 and TRBJ2-6, with D perhaps TRBD1 (5 bases). V lost 4 bases, J lost 1 base, and 8 bases lay in between. CDR1 is MGHRA, CDR2 YSYEKL, per germline. There are 15 residues in the CDR3. The DNA for the CDR3 is TGCGCCAGCAGCCGAGACAGTTCTGGGGCCAACGTCCTGACTTTC. This encodes CASSRDSSGANVLTF.

The chain carries TRBV10-3 and TRBJ2-3, with 9 bases that match TRBD2. The ends lost 3 bases at V and 6 bases at J; junction bases unmatched: 4. The CDR3 runs to 14 residues. Germline CDR1 reads ENHRY; CDR2 reads SYGVKD. CDR3 region: CAISEGTSPDTQYF. In DNA, the CDR3 is TGTGCCATCAGTGAAGGGACTAGCCCTGATACGCAGTATTTT.

V gene TRBV6-4 combines with J gene TRBJ1-1; D perhaps matches TRBD1 (6 bases). The CDR3 contains 14 residues. Between the trimmed V and J ends, which lost 8 bases and 0 bases, there was a span of 13 bases. Germline loops: CDR1 MRHNA, CDR2 SNTAGT. The CDR3 nucleotides are TGTGCCAGCGAGGAGGGGGGGATGAACACTGAAGCTTTCTTT. Translated: CASEEGGMNTEAFF.

The V gene is TRBV27, the J gene TRBJ2-1; D might be TRBD1 (6 bases). CDR1 is MNHEY, CDR2 SMNVEV, per germline (reference sequence). Trimming removed 5 bases from V and 2 bases from J, with 13 bases in between. This CDR3 has 15 residues. CDR3 nucleotides: TGTGCCAGCAGTAACAGGGAGTATGCCTACAATGAGCAGTTCTTC. As protein: CASSNREYAYNEQFF.

The J gene is TRBJ2-7, the V gene TRBV15; maybe TRBD1 (6 bases). V was shortened by 3 bases and J by 0 bases, with 12 bases between the two germline ends. CDR3 length: 15 amino acids. From germline, CDR1 is LNHNV and CDR2 YYDKDF (reference sequence). The CDR3 spells CATSSWQGFSYEQYF. DNA for the CDR3: TGTGCCACCAGCAGTTGGCAGGGGTTCTCCTACGAGCAGTACTTC.

The V and J genes are TRBV9 and TRBJ2-2; no definite D call. Deletions cut 0 bases from V and 1 base from J, with 4 bases between. The CDR3 length is 14 residues. CDR1 and CDR2 from the germline V gene are SGDLS and YYNGEE. This CDR3 reads CASSVEQNTGELFF. The CDR3 region has the DNA TGTGCCAGCAGCGTAGAACAGAACACCGGGGAGCTGTTTTTT.

The chain links TRBV4-3 to TRBJ2-3; 7 nucleotides agree with TRBD2. Trimming cost V 3 bases and J 3 bases; bases outside gene matches: 6. The CDR3 sequence is 15 residues long. Germline CDR1 reads LGHNA; CDR2 reads YSLEER. Here the CDR3 reads CASSHVSGGTDTQYF. The DNA of the CDR3 is TGCGCCAGCAGCCACGTGTCCGGGGGGACAGATACGCAGTATTTT.